These T cell receptor beta chains were read from a single sample in a study of cytomegalovirus exposure and HLA in healthy donors. Only in-frame clones appear in the TCRdb table, and some are missing; sequencing was by immunoSEQ multiplex PCR. The sample includes around 170,000 clones, around 79% of them seen just once. Input material: PBMCs. The receptors originated from a woman between 45 and 65 years old in good health and CMV-seronegative. Both conserved end residues are part of each CDR3.

v_call	cdr3_length	j_call	cdr3_aa
TRBV6-1	13	TRBJ2-5	CASSDRGLGTQYF
TRBV18	12	NA	CASSPAWGEQYF
TRBV19	18	TRBJ1-5	CASSIGGTGFHSNQPQHF
TRBV9	15	TRBJ2-2	CASSVGGSYGGELFF
TRBV2	11	TRBJ1-1	CASSGETEAFF
TRBV6-5	14	TRBJ2-3	CASSLAGDTDTQYF
TRBV2	15	TRBJ2-4	CASEASGTSGSIQYF
TRBV13	14	TRBJ2-1	CASSFTAVDNEQFF
TRBV9	17	TRBJ2-1	CASSESPLAGGIGEQFF
TRBV19	13	TRBJ2-7	CASSPRLAYEQYF
TRBV10-1	13	TRBJ1-1	CASSQGLGTEAFF
TRBV5-4	13	TRBJ2-7	CASSYDSTYEQYF
TRBV9	14	TRBJ1-5	CASSETGISQPQHF
TRBV10-1	13	TRBJ1-1	CASSPRQGREAFF
TRBV4-1	14	TRBJ2-1	CASSHVPSDNEQFF
TRBV21-1	14	TRBJ2-7	CASRYDPGVGEQYF
TRBV28	13	TRBJ1-2	CASNLQGAYGYTF
TRBV4-3	14	TRBJ2-4	CASSQEAGADIQYF
TRBV11-2	17	TRBJ2-1	CASSLDLPSGSYNEQFF
TRBV4-3	11	TRBJ1-2	CASSPGYGYTF
TRBV11-2	14	TRBJ2-1	CASSPVFYRNEQFF
TRBV25-1	18	TRBJ2-1	CASSDRKASGNSYNEQFF
TRBV7-8	16	TRBJ1-1	CASSSWTGAGNTEAFF
TRBV10-3	14	TRBJ2-7	CAISDGTGFYEQYF
TRBV28	17	TRBJ1-4	CASSQRTGGGVSEKLFF
TRBV7-8	14	TRBJ2-3	CASSPNPRTDTQYF
TRBV7-2	13	TRBJ1-6	CASSPASNSPLHF
TRBV18	16	TRBJ2-4	CASSRQRLEAKNIQYF
TRBV6-5	14	TRBJ1-1	CASSSGTGITEAFF
TRBV6-4	15	TRBJ2-1	CASSEGTSGDNEQFF
TRBV11-3	14	TRBJ2-7	CASSLGPPPYEQYF
TRBV5-6	14	TRBJ2-5	CASSLGPAGETQYF
TRBV4-2	18	TRBJ2-7	CASSQALSAGTGIREQYF
TRBV5-1	15	TRBJ1-1	CASSLRTPGDTEAFF
TRBV6-5	14	TRBJ1-2	CASSYGDRGNGYTF
TRBV7-9	19	TRBJ2-6	CASSFGLLAGVSGANVLTF
TRBV4-3	14	TRBJ1-1	CASSQEARDTEAFF
TRBV7-9	14	TRBJ1-4	CASSSRDRGEKLFF
TRBV6-1	15	TRBJ2-5	CASSTYDYPQETQYF
TRBV19	10	TRBJ2-7	CASFLYEQYF
TRBV5-1	14	TRBJ2-5	CASGRGQGQETQYF
TRBV5-3	12	NA	CARSADRDEQYF
TRBV18	16	TRBJ2-1	CASSPGASGRVNEQFF
TRBV19	15	TRBJ2-1	CASSRGTGGYNEQFF
TRBV29-1	16	TRBJ2-1	CSVEDRRAAGYNEQFF
TRBV9	15	TRBJ2-3	CASSVRGLKTDTQYF
TRBV4-2	14	TRBJ2-3	CASSYGLATDTQYF
TRBV6-6	14	TRBJ2-2	CASSPPWAPGELFF
TRBV10-3	18	TRBJ2-7	CVISPGLAGARSSYEQYF
TRBV9	13	TRBJ1-2	CASSDRRNYGYTF
TRBV4-1	16	TRBJ1-2	CASSQEPADSGYGYTF
TRBV10-1	14	TRBJ1-1	CASSEQGLDTEAFF
TRBV28	17	TRBJ2-1	CASSLWGATSSYNEQFF
TRBV7-2	15	TRBJ2-7	CASSLIRNPTYEQYF
TRBV6-5	14	TRBJ2-1	CASSYSDSYNEQFF